What follows is one T cell receptor (beta chain) and its context. Looked up from germline, CDR1 is SGHKS and CDR2 is YYEKEE (reference sequence). The CDR3 extends over 18 amino acids. V was clipped by 0 bases and J by 0 bases, with 16 bases between them. The record originates from a study of human T cells and chemical hapten exposure. TCRdb reprocessed the RACE reads with MiXCR, giving one entry per CDR3 protein. This table has about 120,000 distinct CDR3 sequences, roughly 13% appearing once. As for time point: patch test 1, 2 weeks after DPC sensitization. Treatment denoted: therapeutic diphenylcyclopropenone sensitization with weekly scalp DPC.

The chain recombines TRBV5-5 with TRBJ2-1; no definite D call. The clonotype originates from a young man with alopecia areata. Some clones in this sample may be carry-over from other donors' samples. Sequencing used whole blood, obtained in connection with sensitization to the hapten diphenylcyclopropenone (DPC). The CDR3: CASSLALGQLSSYNEQFF. Written as DNA, the CDR3 is TGTGCCAGCAGCTTGGCCCTAGGCCAGTTGAGCTCCTACAATGAGCAGTTCTTC.